Given below is one TCR beta chain in context. Its antigen is currently not known. No base quality information exists; no much larger clone differs at one position. V and J are truncated by 5 bases and 8 bases respectively, leaving an intervening sequence of 15 bases. The germline V gene yields SGHNT for CDR1 and YENEEA for CDR2. The cysteine opens and the phenylalanine closes a CDR3 of 13 amino acids. Only the CDR3 DNA is retained, 39 bases long and in frame from the first base. To prepare the library, the immunoSEQ multiplex PCR assay was applied. The immuneACCESS repertoire file appears here via TCRdb, limited to in-frame rearrangements. These files lack a portion of the clones; in checked studies, under half of the deficit traces to unresolved V genes, and the cause of the others is not known. The table for this sample lists over 50,000 clones; roughly nine tenths of them were counted only once. The top ten clonotypes cover 0.38% of the sample.

The sample is drawn from a study of T cell changes during pregnancy in multiple sclerosis (dated by TCRdb to the late 2010s). Notes on the research overall: Changes in the T cell repertoire over the course of pregnancy were examined in this study in women with multiple sclerosis.

Here the sequenced sample was CD4+ T cells from peripheral blood mononuclear cells, taken in the third trimester of pregnancy. This clonotype was obtained from a female donor with multiple sclerosis, enrolled in a pregnancy study. The rearranged chain carries TRBV11-3 and TRBJ1-1, with no reliable assignment of the D segment. The CDR3 region: CASSRQDKPEAFF. Here is the DNA: TGTGCCAGCAGCCGACAAGACAAACCAGAAGCTTTCTTT.